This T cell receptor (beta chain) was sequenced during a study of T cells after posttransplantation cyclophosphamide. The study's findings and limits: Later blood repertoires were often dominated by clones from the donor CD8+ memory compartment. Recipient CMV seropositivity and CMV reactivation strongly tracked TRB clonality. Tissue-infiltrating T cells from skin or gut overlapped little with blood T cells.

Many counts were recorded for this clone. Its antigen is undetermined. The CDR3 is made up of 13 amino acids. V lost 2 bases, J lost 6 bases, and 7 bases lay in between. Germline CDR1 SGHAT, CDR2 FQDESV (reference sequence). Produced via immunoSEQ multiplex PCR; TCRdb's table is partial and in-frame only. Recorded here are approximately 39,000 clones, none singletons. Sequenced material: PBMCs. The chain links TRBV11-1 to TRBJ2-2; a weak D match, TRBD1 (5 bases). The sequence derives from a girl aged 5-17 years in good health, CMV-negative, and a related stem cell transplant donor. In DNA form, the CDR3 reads TGTGCCAGCAGCTTAATAGGGGCCGGGGAGCTGTTTTTT. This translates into CASSLIGAGELFF.